This T cell receptor (beta chain) was documented in a study of shared clonotypes between healthy human individuals. Study results and limitations: Researchers sampled blood only, noting tissue repertoires likely differ.

Comments on this clone: Antigen specificity is unknown. This CDR3 is also generated by other DNA sequences in the sample.

Germline V gene data show CDR1 as MNHEY and CDR2 as SVGAGI. The V end was cut by 0 bases, the J end by 4 bases, with 9 bases between. The CDR3 runs to 14 residues. An assay was performed, and its level was deep. Assay used: immunoSEQ multiplex PCR; TCRdb lists only in-frame clones, some missing. The sample records 2.3 million or so clones, approximately 95% being singletons. The sequence came from a man between 18 and 29 years old in good health. Some clones in this sample may be carry-over from other donors' samples. The genes are TRBV6-5 and TRBJ2-5, with D possibly matching TRBD1 (5 bases). Sequenced: naive CD4+ T cells from PBMCs. Subset defined: CD45RA+ positively selected. CDR3 in DNA: TGTGCCAGCAGTTACTCGGCAGGGCGAGAGACCCAGTACTTC. Protein: CASSYSAGRETQYF.